These 16 T cell receptor beta chains were all obtained from the same sample, sequenced in a study of sequential checkpoint blockade in melanoma. Stated treatment: randomized to nivolumab then ipilimumab (arm A) or the reverse (arm B). Method: immunoSEQ multiplex PCR; TCRdb's copy keeps in-frame clones and lacks some. The sample lists some 10,000 clones, around 75% occurring once. Sequenced material: CD8+ T cells sorted from blood (inferred from file names), taken from a patient given nivolumab and ipilimumab in sequence. Every receptor here comes from a human donor with melanoma.

This clone was found once. The chain couples TRBV4-1 to TRBJ1-1, with D perhaps matching TRBD1 (6 bases). Per the germline V gene, CDR1 is MGHRA and CDR2 is YSYEKL. This CDR3 is built from 17 residues. Trimming removed 1 base from V and 6 bases from J, with 21 bases in between. The CDR3 loop reads CASSQAGQTFGDAEAFF. CDR3 DNA: TGCGCCAGCAGCCAAGCCGGACAGACGTTTGGTGACGCTGAAGCTTTCTTT.

The chain carries TRBV5-5 and TRBJ2-4; TRBD2 is a possible D gene (5 bases). Between the trimmed V and J ends, which lost 1 base and 0 bases, there was a span of 11 bases. The CDR3 is 16 amino acids. Germline assignment: CDR1 SGHKS and CDR2 YYEKEE (reference sequence). The CDR3 nucleotides are TGTGCCAGCAGCTTGCCCGTGAGGGTAGCCAAAAACATTCAGTACTTC. It translates to CASSLPVRVAKNIQYF.

The chain uses TRBV28 and TRBJ2-7; no reliable D call. Trimming shortened V by 1 base and J by 6 bases, and 16 bases separated the two germline ends. The CDR3 totals 15 residues. Germline lookup yields CDR1 MDHEN and CDR2 SYDVKM. The CDR3 here is CASSLLIGEVIEQYF. CDR3 sequence (DNA): TGTGCCAGCAGTTTATTAATCGGAGAGGTAATCGAGCAGTACTTC.

This chain links TRBV5-5 with TRBJ2-7; D is perhaps TRBD2 (6 bases). There are 13 residues in the CDR3. Trimming removed 6 bases from V and 2 bases from J, with 12 bases in between. Germline V lookup: CDR1 SGHKS, CDR2 YYEKEE (reference sequence). The CDR3 region has the DNA TGTGCCAGCAACACCGGGGGACCCTACGAGCAGTACTTC. Its translation is CASNTGGPYEQYF.

This rearrangement joins TRBV5-4 to TRBJ1-2; tentative D call: TRBD1 (6 bases). This CDR3 has 16 amino acids. The germline V gene encodes CDR1 SGHNT and CDR2 YYREEE (reference sequence). Trimming cost V 4 bases and J 1 base, with 17 bases left between them. The CDR3 is CASSPRTVGVNYGYTF. CDR3 coding DNA: TGTGCCAGCAGCCCCCGGACAGTGGGGGTTAACTATGGCTACACCTTC.

The chain couples TRBV7-9 to TRBJ2-6; 8 bases map to TRBD1. The CDR3 covers 18 residues. Looked up from germline, CDR1 is SEHNR and CDR2 is FQNEAQ (reference sequence). V was clipped by 5 bases and J by 3 bases; unmatched bases: 12. CDR3 nucleotides: TGTGCCAGCAGCCCAACCGACAGGGGAAGAGGTGGGGCCAACGTCCTGACTTTC. Residues: CASSPTDRGRGGANVLTF.

The chain recombines TRBV4-3 with TRBJ1-2; 12 nucleotides match TRBD1. The V gene's germline CDR1 is LGHNA and CDR2 YSLEER. This CDR3 contains 16 residues. Trimming cost V 0 bases and J 5 bases; bases outside gene matches: 4. CDR3 DNA sequence: TGCGCCAGCAGCCAAGATGGGACAGGGGGCGGGTATGGCTACACCTTC. It yields the protein CASSQDGTGGGYGYTF.

This clone was recorded a few times. The chain combines TRBV4-1 with TRBJ2-2; 7 nucleotides agree with TRBD2. V shed 7 bases and J 7 bases; nucleotides not matched to a gene: 3. Germline V gene data show CDR1 as MGHRA and CDR2 as YSYEKL. The CDR3 has 12 residues. For the CDR3, the DNA is TGCGCCAGCACCGCGGGGGACGGGGAGCTGTTTTTT. Residues: CASTAGDGELFF.

The chain carries TRBV13 and TRBJ1-2, with a tentative D call TRBD1 (6 bases). The V end lost 5 bases, the J end lost 3 bases, and 10 bases lay between the germline ends. Germline V CDR1 and CDR2: PRHDT, FYEKMQ (reference sequence). This CDR3 region has 13 residues. CDR3 sequence reads: CASSPQGHYGYTF. In DNA form, the CDR3 reads TGTGCCAGCAGCCCCCAGGGGCACTATGGCTACACCTTC.

The chain is built from TRBV11-2 and TRBJ2-6; no reliable D call. Looked up from germline, CDR1 is SGHAT and CDR2 is FQNNGV. The germline V and J ends were trimmed by 3 bases and 11 bases, with 8 bases remaining between them. CDR3 size: 12 residues. This chain's CDR3 is CASSLRGDVLTF. The CDR3 bases are TGTGCCAGCAGCTTGAGAGGAGACGTCCTGACTTTC.

The chain links TRBV4-1 to TRBJ2-7, with D possibly matching TRBD1 (6 bases). The CDR3 extends over 16 amino acids. Trimming stripped 3 bases from V and 1 base from J, with 16 bases between. Germline V lookup: CDR1 MGHRA, CDR2 YSYEKL. The CDR3 DNA reads as TGCGCCAGCAGCCAGAGTCTGGGGGCGCGATCCTACGAGCAGTACTTC. Its translation is CASSQSLGARSYEQYF.

J is TRBJ1-1 and V is TRBV15; D is perhaps TRBD1 (6 bases). CDR1 and CDR2 from the germline V gene are LNHNV and YYDKDF (reference sequence). V shed 7 bases and J shed 3 bases, with 21 bases lying between them. CDR3 length: 16 residues. CDR3 coding DNA: TGTGCCACCACCCCACGACGGGGGGGCTCGTACACTGAAGCTTTCTTT. This gives the protein CATTPRRGGSYTEAFF.

A single count supports this clone. The chain has TRBV19 and TRBJ2-7, with D perhaps matching TRBD2 (6 bases). The ends were cut back, 1 base at V and 7 bases at J, with 11 bases in the middle. The CDR3 covers 13 residues. Germline lookup yields CDR1 LNHDA and CDR2 SQIVND (reference sequence). CDR3 DNA sequence: TGTGCCAGTAGTATAGGGCCGCTAGCGGAGCAGTACTTC. Residues: CASSIGPLAEQYF.

This clone occurred a few times. CDR3: CASSLEGLSYEQYF. CDR3 in DNA: TGCGCCAGCAGCTTGGAGGGGTTATCCTACGAGCAGTACTTC. This chain connects TRBV5-1 to TRBJ2-7; D is perhaps TRBD1 (5 bases). CDR1 and CDR2 from the germline V gene are SGHRS and YFSETQ. The V and J ends lost 0 bases and 1 base respectively, with 8 bases between them. The CDR3 has 14 amino acids.

The rearrangement links TRBV28 to TRBJ2-4; 7 nucleotides agree with TRBD1. J was trimmed by 0 bases and V by 5 bases; bases with no gene match: 10. The CDR3 sequence is 17 residues long. Germline values: CDR1 MDHEN, CDR2 SYDVKM. CDR3 protein: CASSPYTGELAKNIQYF. The CDR3 nucleotides read TGTGCCAGCAGTCCGTATACAGGGGAGCTAGCCAAAAACATTCAGTACTTC.

With respect to this clone: One junction end disagrees with the germline gene, perhaps due to a read error. The rearrangement joins TRBV10-3 to TRBJ2-7; the match to TRBD1 covers 7 bases. Germline values: CDR1 ENHRY, CDR2 SYGVKD. The CDR3 contains 14 residues. The CDR3, as DNA: TGTGCCAGCAGTGAAGGGGACAGCTCCTACGAGCAGTACTTC. As protein: CASSEGDSSYEQYF.